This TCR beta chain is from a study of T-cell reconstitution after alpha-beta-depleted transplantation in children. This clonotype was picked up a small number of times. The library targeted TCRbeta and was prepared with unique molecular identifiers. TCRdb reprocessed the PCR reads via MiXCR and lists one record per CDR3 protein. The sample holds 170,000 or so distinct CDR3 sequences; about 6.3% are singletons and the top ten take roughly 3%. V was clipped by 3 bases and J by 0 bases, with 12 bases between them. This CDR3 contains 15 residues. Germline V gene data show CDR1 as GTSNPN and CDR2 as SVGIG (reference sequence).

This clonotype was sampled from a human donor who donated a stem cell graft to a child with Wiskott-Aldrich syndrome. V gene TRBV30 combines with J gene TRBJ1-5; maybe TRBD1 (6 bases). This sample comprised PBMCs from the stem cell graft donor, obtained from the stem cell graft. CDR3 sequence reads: CAWRTGGYSNQPQHF. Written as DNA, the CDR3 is TGTGCCTGGAGGACAGGAGGATATAGCAATCAGCCCCAGCATTTT.